This is a list of T cell receptor beta chains from one sample in a study of beta chain features in type 1 diabetes. Produced via immunoSEQ multiplex PCR; TCRdb's table is partial and in-frame only. The sample lists about 190,000 clones, about 8% occurring once. Sequencing used central memory CD4+ T cells from blood. These receptors all stem from a woman between 40 and 50 years old with type 1 diabetes. Each CDR3 is given with its conserved first and last residue. Each record gives: CDR3 length, D gene, V gene, clone size, J gene, CDR3 DNA, CDR3 protein. A D gene is named only where the DNA matches it firmly. Clone size is not always given. Where it is, it says once, few, many or a class for expanded clones.

len: 13
d_gene: .
v_gene: TRBV7-2
abundance: few
j_gene: TRBJ2-4
CDR3nt: TGTGCCAGCAGCTTAAACAGGGCGAGCATTCAGTACTTC
CDR3aa: CASSLNRASIQYF

len: 11
d_gene: .
v_gene: TRBV20-1
abundance: .
j_gene: TRBJ1-2
CDR3nt: TGCAGTGCCCCGCTAGACTATGGCTACACCTTC
CDR3aa: CSAPLDYGYTF

len: 14
d_gene: TRBD1
v_gene: TRBV28
abundance: few
j_gene: TRBJ2-1
CDR3nt: TGTGCCAGCAGGGCCGGGACAGGGTGGAATGAGCAGTTCTTC
CDR3aa: CASRAGTGWNEQFF

len: 14
d_gene: .
v_gene: TRBV6-9
abundance: few
j_gene: TRBJ2-7
CDR3nt: TGTGCCAGCAGCCCTAAGGACTGCGGTTACGAGCAGTACTTC
CDR3aa: CASSPKDCGYEQYF

len: 12
d_gene: .
v_gene: TRBV30
abundance: few
j_gene: TRBJ2-7
CDR3nt: TGTGCCTGGAGACAGGGAAATTACGAGCAGTACTTC
CDR3aa: CAWRQGNYEQYF

len: 16
d_gene: TRBD1
v_gene: TRBV9
abundance: .
j_gene: TRBJ2-7
CDR3nt: TGTGCCAGCAGCGATAATCAGGGGGCGAAGCGCCACGAGCAGTACTTC
CDR3aa: CASSDNQGAKRHEQYF

len: 14
d_gene: TRBD1
v_gene: TRBV4-1
abundance: few
j_gene: TRBJ2-7
CDR3nt: TGCGCCAGCAGGAGGGGACAGGGGACCCACGAGCAGTACTTC
CDR3aa: CASRRGQGTHEQYF

len: 16
d_gene: TRBD2
v_gene: TRBV9
abundance: .
j_gene: TRBJ2-3
CDR3nt: TGTGCCAGCAGCGCCAGGGGAGCGGGGGGGCAAAATACGCAGTATTTT
CDR3aa: CASSARGAGGQNTQYF

len: 14
d_gene: TRBD1
v_gene: TRBV19
abundance: .
j_gene: TRBJ1-2
CDR3nt: TGTGCCAGTAGTATAGACCCAGGGGGCTATGGCTACACCTTC
CDR3aa: CASSIDPGGYGYTF

len: 13
d_gene: TRBD1
v_gene: TRBV27
abundance: few
j_gene: TRBJ1-1
CDR3nt: TGTGCCAGCAGTTTTCAGGACAGGGTTGAAGCTTTCTTT
CDR3aa: CASSFQDRVEAFF

len: 11
d_gene: .
v_gene: TRBV20-1
abundance: .
j_gene: TRBJ1-1
CDR3nt: TGCAGTGCTGCAGGGGCCAGTGAAGCTTTCTTT
CDR3aa: CSAAGASEAFF

len: 15
d_gene: TRBD1
v_gene: TRBV7-2
abundance: few
j_gene: TRBJ2-2
CDR3nt: TGTGCCAGCAGCCTAGTGAGGGGGCGCGTCGGGGAGCTGTTTTTT
CDR3aa: CASSLVRGRVGELFF

len: 14
d_gene: .
v_gene: TRBV28
abundance: .
j_gene: TRBJ1-6
CDR3nt: TGTGCCAGCAGTTTGGGCGGGAATAATTCACCCCTCCACTTT
CDR3aa: CASSLGGNNSPLHF

len: 17
d_gene: .
v_gene: TRBV19
abundance: .
j_gene: TRBJ2-1
CDR3nt: TGTGCCAGCTCCGACGCCCGGGTGGCGGGGCGTAGAAATGAGCAGTTCTTC
CDR3aa: CASSDARVAGRRNEQFF

len: 15
d_gene: .
v_gene: TRBV7-2
abundance: .
j_gene: TRBJ1-1
CDR3nt: TGTGCCAGCAGCTTAGGATTGGGGGGGGAAACTGAAGCTTTCTTT
CDR3aa: CASSLGLGGETEAFF

len: 15
d_gene: TRBD1
v_gene: TRBV11-2
abundance: .
j_gene: TRBJ1-5
CDR3nt: TGTGCCAGCAGCGACGGGACAGGAGCTGATCAGCCCCAGCATTTT
CDR3aa: CASSDGTGADQPQHF

len: 12
d_gene: .
v_gene: TRBV30
abundance: few
j_gene: TRBJ1-2
CDR3nt: TGTGCCTGGAGTTCCGGGTCCCCCGGCTACACCTTC
CDR3aa: CAWSSGSPGYTF

len: 16
d_gene: TRBD1
v_gene: TRBV27
abundance: few
j_gene: TRBJ2-2
CDR3nt: TGTGCCAGCAGCTCCCCGGGACAGGGGAGGACCGGGGAGCTGTTTTTT
CDR3aa: CASSSPGQGRTGELFF

len: 15
d_gene: .
v_gene: TRBV10-3
abundance: .
j_gene: TRBJ1-6
CDR3nt: TGTGCCATCAGGGAGTTCGGGGAGGGGCATTCACCCCTCCACTTT
CDR3aa: CAIREFGEGHSPLHF

len: 15
d_gene: TRBD1
v_gene: TRBV28
abundance: few
j_gene: TRBJ1-2
CDR3nt: TGTGCCAGCAGTTTATACACAGGGGGCCACTATGGCTACACCTTC
CDR3aa: CASSLYTGGHYGYTF

len: 13
d_gene: TRBD1
v_gene: TRBV10-3
abundance: .
j_gene: TRBJ1-6
CDR3nt: TGTGCCTCCAGACAGGGGTCGGATTCACCCCTCCACTTT
CDR3aa: CASRQGSDSPLHF

len: 16
d_gene: TRBD1
v_gene: TRBV28
abundance: .
j_gene: TRBJ1-2
CDR3nt: TGTGCCAGCAGTTCGACAGGGGGGATAATTAACTATGGCTACACCTTC
CDR3aa: CASSSTGGIINYGYTF

len: 15
d_gene: TRBD2
v_gene: TRBV7-2
abundance: few
j_gene: TRBJ2-5
CDR3nt: TGTGCCAGCAGCTCACCCCTGGGGGGAGGGGAGACCCAGTACTTC
CDR3aa: CASSSPLGGGETQYF

len: 15
d_gene: .
v_gene: TRBV28
abundance: .
j_gene: TRBJ2-3
CDR3nt: TGTGCCAGCAGCGGCGTGGGGAGGCGCACAGATACGCAGTATTTT
CDR3aa: CASSGVGRRTDTQYF

len: 14
d_gene: TRBD1
v_gene: TRBV7-3
abundance: .
j_gene: TRBJ2-1
CDR3nt: TGTGCCAGCAGCCCGGGACAGGGAGGGTATGAGCAGTTCTTC
CDR3aa: CASSPGQGGYEQFF

len: 15
d_gene: TRBD2
v_gene: TRBV7-2
abundance: .
j_gene: TRBJ2-7
CDR3nt: TGTGCCAGCAGCTCCGAGCGGGGGGGATCCTACGAGCAGTACTTC
CDR3aa: CASSSERGGSYEQYF

len: 14
d_gene: .
v_gene: TRBV11-2
abundance: few
j_gene: TRBJ2-6
CDR3nt: TGTGCCAGCAGCCCGAGTACTGGGGCCAACGTCCTGACTTTC
CDR3aa: CASSPSTGANVLTF

len: 16
d_gene: .
v_gene: TRBV7-8
abundance: many
j_gene: TRBJ1-2
CDR3nt: TGTGCCAGCAGCTTAGCTATACAGGCCAGTCTGGGGGGCTACACCTTC
CDR3aa: CASSLAIQASLGGYTF